This TCR beta chain was observed in a study of cytomegalovirus exposure and HLA in healthy donors. The CDR3 loop spans 15 amino acids. CDR1 MGHDK and CDR2 SYGVNS come from the germline V gene. The V end lost 0 bases, the J end lost 0 bases, and 8 bases lay between the germline ends. As for this clone: Its antigen is undetermined.

Healthy bone marrow donors formed the donor group. Study-wide results and caveats: The CMV antigen specificity of a few CMV-associated chains was confirmed through in vitro analysis. In a later analysis, a missense DCLRE1C variant was linked to TCR beta V- and J-gene trimming.

Use of 60 Vbeta and 13 Jbeta primers characterized the PCR. Assay: immunoSEQ multiplex PCR; the TCRdb copy retains only in-frame clones and omits some. Altogether roughly 160,000 clones are present, roughly 80% being singletons, with the ten largest covering more than 4%. The chain combines TRBV25-1 with TRBJ1-2; D not certain. Sequencing used PBMCs. This clonotype was sampled from a man aged 35 to 55 in good health and CMV-seronegative. The CDR3 DNA reads as TGTGCCAGCAGTGAATATGTCGGAGCTAACTATGGCTACACCTTC. Protein sequence: CASSEYVGANYGYTF.